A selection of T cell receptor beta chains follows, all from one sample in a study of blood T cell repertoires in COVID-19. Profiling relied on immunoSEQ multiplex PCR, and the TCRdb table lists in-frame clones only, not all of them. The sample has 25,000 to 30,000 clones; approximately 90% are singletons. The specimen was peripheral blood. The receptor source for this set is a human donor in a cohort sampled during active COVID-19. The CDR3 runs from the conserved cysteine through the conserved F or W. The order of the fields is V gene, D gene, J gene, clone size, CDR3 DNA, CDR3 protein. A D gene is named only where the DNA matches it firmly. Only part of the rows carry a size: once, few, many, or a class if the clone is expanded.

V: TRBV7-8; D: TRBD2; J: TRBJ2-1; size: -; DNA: TGTGCCAGCAGCTTAGGACTAGCGGGAGAGCAGTTCTTC; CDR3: CASSLGLAGEQFF
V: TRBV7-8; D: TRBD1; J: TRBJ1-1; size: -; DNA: TGTGCCAGCAGCTTTCTACCGACAGGGGAAAACACTGAAGCTTTCTTT; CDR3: CASSFLPTGENTEAFF
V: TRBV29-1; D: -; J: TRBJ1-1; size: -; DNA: TGCAGCGTTGAAGGGGGGGGCAGGAGGGGTCGGATGAACACTGAAGCTTTCTTT; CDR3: CSVEGGGRRGRMNTEAFF
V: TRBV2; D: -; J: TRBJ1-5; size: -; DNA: TGTGCCAGCAGTAAGGAGGCGGCGGGGCAGCCCCAGCATTTT; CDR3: CASSKEAAGQPQHF
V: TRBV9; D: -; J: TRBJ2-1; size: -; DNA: TGTGCCAGCAGCGTAGGCTGGGGTACACACCCGGACAGCTCCTACAATGAGCAGTTCTTC; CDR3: CASSVGWGTHPDSSYNEQFF
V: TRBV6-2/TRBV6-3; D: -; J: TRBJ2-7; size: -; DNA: TGTGCCAGCAGTCTCCGGGAGCTCTACGAGCAGTACTTC; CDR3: CASSLRELYEQYF
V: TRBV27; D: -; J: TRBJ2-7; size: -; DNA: TGTGCCAGCAGTCCAAGTCTGAACTACTACGAGCAGTACTTC; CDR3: CASSPSLNYYEQYF
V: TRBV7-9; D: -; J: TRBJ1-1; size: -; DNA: TGTGCCAGCAGCTTACGGTCAAGCGGCACTGAAGCTTTCTTT; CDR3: CASSLRSSGTEAFF
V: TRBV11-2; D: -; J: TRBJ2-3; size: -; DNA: TGTGCCAGCAGCTTAGGGGTGGGCGGGGGCACAGATACGCAGTATTTT; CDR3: CASSLGVGGGTDTQYF
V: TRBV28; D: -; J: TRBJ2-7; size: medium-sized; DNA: TGTGCCAGCAATCGCAGGGGCTACGAGCAGTACTTC; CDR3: CASNRRGYEQYF
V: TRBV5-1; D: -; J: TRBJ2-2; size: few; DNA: TGCGCCAGCAGCTTGGAACAGGTCCCGGACACCGGGGAGCTGTTTTTT; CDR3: CASSLEQVPDTGELFF
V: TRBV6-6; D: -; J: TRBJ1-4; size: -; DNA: TGTGCCAGCAGTCCTACTAAAATACCTCGGGTGTGGGGCAATGAAAAACTGTTTTTT; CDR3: CASSPTKIPRVWGNEKLFF
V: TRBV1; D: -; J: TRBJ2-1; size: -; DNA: TGCACCAGCAGCCAAGAGTCGGGCGGGTACAATGAGCAGTTCTTC; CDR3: CTSSQESGGYNEQFF
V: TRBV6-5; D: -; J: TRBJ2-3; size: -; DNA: TGTGCCAGCAGTTACAGGGGTCGGGGCACAGATACGCAGTATTTT; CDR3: CASSYRGRGTDTQYF
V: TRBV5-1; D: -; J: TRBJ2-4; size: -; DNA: TGCGCCAGCAGCCCGATGGATTGGGGAGAGAACATTCAGTACTTC; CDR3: CASSPMDWGENIQYF
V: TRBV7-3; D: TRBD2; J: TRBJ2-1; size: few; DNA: TGTGCCAGCAGCTCGACTAGCGGGAGGGTCCATGAGCAGTTCTTC; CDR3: CASSSTSGRVHEQFF
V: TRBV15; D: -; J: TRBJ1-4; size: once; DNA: TGTGCCACCAGCAGAGATAGGGCAGTCGCGGGGTCGAAACTGTTTTTT; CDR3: CATSRDRAVAGSKLFF
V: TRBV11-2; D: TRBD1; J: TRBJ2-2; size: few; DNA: TGTGCCAGCAGAACCGGGACAGGGTACTACATGGGGTCCCTGTTTTTT; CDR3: CASRTGTGYYMGSLFF
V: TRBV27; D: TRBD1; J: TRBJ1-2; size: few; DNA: TGTGCCAGCAGTCCGACGTCCGGGACAGGGGACGGCTACACCTTC; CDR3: CASSPTSGTGDGYTF
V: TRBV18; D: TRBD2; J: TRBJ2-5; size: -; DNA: TGTGCCAGCTCCTACGCGGGGGGGCGAGAGACCCAGTACTTC; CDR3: CASSYAGGRETQYF
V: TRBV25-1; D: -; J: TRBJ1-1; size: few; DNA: TGTGCCAGCAGTGAATATCAGGAGGGCACTGAAGCTTTCTTT; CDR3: CASSEYQEGTEAFF
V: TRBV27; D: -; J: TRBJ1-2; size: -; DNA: TGTGCCAGCAGTCAAACCGTCCGGGCTAACTATGGCTACACCTTC; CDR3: CASSQTVRANYGYTF
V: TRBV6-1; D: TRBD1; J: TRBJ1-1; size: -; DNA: TGTGCCAGCAGTGCGCCGGGACAGGGAACAATAACTGAAGCTTTCTTT; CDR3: CASSAPGQGTITEAFF
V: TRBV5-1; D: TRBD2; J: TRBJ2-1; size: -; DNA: TGCGCCAGCAGCTTGTCGGCGGGAGGGTCCTACAATGAGCAGTTCTTC; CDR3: CASSLSAGGSYNEQFF
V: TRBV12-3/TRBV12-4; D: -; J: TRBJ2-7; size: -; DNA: TGTGCCAGCAGTGGAGCCTACGAGCAGTACTTC; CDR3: CASSGAYEQYF
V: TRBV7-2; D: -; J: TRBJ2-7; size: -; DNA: TGTGCCAGCAGCAACGTGTTCGGAGCCCCCTACGAGCAGTACTTC; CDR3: CASSNVFGAPYEQYF
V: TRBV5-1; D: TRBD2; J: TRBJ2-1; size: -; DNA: TGCGCCAGCAGCTTGGCTAGCGGGTCCTACAATGAGCAGTTCTTC; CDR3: CASSLASGSYNEQFF
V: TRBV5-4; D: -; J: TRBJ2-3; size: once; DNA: TGTGCCAGCAGCTTGGCGGGGGGCCTCACAGATACGCAGTATTTT; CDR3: CASSLAGGLTDTQYF
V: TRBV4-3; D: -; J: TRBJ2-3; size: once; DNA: TGCGCCAGCAGCCAAGATAGTAGAGGGCAGCGTTCAGATACGCAGTATTTT; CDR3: CASSQDSRGQRSDTQYF
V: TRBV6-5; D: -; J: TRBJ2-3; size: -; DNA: TGTGCCAGCCTAAGCTCAGATACGCAGTATTTT; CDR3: CASLSSDTQYF
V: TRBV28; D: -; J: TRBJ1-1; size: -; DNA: TGTGCCAGCAACACCCACCGAAGGGGGATTAACACTGAAGCTTTCTTT; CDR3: CASNTHRRGINTEAFF
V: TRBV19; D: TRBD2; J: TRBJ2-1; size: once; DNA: TGTGCCAGTAGTTCCGGGACTAGCGGGATTAGGACCTACAATGAGCAGTTCTTC; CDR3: CASSSGTSGIRTYNEQFF
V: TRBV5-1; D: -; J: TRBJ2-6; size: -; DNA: TGCGCCAGCAGCTTGCTGTTAACTAACTCTGGGGCCAACGTCCTGACTTTC; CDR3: CASSLLLTNSGANVLTF
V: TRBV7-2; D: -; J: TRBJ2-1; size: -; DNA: TGTGCCAGCAGCTTAGAGCAGGTCTCCAATGAGCAGTTCTTC; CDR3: CASSLEQVSNEQFF
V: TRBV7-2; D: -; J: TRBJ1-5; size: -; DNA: TGTGCCAGCAGCTTAGGGGGGGGTAGCAATCAGCCCCAGCATTTT; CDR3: CASSLGGGSNQPQHF
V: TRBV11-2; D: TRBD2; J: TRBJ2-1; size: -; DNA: TGTGCCAGCAGCGACCCTAGCGGGGGGGCCCGTAAGGAGCAGTTCTTC; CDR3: CASSDPSGGARKEQFF
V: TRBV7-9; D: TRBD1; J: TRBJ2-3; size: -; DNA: TGTGCCAGCAGCTTTCCAGGGGGCAGAAGCACAGATACGCAGTATTTT; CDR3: CASSFPGGRSTDTQYF
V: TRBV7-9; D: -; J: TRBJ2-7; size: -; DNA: TGTGCCAGCAGCAAGAGCAGTCTAGGGGCCTACGAGCAGTACTTC; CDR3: CASSKSSLGAYEQYF
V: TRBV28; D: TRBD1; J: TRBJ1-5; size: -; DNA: TGTGCCAGCACTCAAAGACAGGGCGATCAGCCCCAGCATTTT; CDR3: CASTQRQGDQPQHF
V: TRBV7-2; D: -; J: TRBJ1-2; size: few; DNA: TGTGCCAGCAGCTTACGCCAGGGTGACGGCTACACCTTC; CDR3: CASSLRQGDGYTF
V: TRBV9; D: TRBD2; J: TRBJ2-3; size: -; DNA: TGTGCCAGCAGCCTTCTCGGGGGGGCCAGCACAGATACGCAGTATTTT; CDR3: CASSLLGGASTDTQYF
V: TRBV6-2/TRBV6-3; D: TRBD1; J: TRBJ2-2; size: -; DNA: TGTGCCAGCAGCCCCCTCCCCGGACAGGCGAACACCGGGGAGCTGTTTTTT; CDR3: CASSPLPGQANTGELFF